Following are 31 T cell receptor beta chains from one sample sequenced in a study of T cell responses to AZD1222 COVID-19 vaccine. Sequenced by immunoSEQ multiplex PCR; TCRdb stores in-frame clones only, minus some. This sample has fewer than 130,000 clones, with approximately 94% found just once. The sequences come from peripheral blood, collected 28 days after the second AZD1222 dose. These receptors all stem from an adult who received the AZD1222 COVID-19 vaccine.

This clone was detected only once. J is TRBJ1-2 and V is TRBV7-6; D is possibly TRBD1 (6 bases). The CDR3 is made up of 17 amino acids. V gave up 5 bases and J gave up 4 bases, with 23 bases separating them. Germline CDR1 SGHVS, CDR2 FNYEAQ. CDR3 DNA: TGTGCCAGCAGCGCCAGCGTAAACAGGGCTCTCGTCTATGGCTACACCTTC. Protein: CASSASVNRALVYGYTF.

This chain joins TRBV2 and TRBJ1-1; 9 bases line up with TRBD1. The CDR3 consists of 16 residues. Germline-derived CDR1 and CDR2 are SNHLY and FYNNEI. V was clipped by 6 bases and J by 1 base; unmatched bases: 9. The CDR3 sequence: CASRPGTGLGNTEAFF. CDR3 nucleotides: TGTGCCAGCAGGCCCGGGACAGGGCTCGGGAACACTGAAGCTTTCTTT. Full variable domain (remainder filled in from reference TRBV2 and TRBJ1-1): EPEVTQTPSHQVTQMGQEVILRCVPISNHLYFYWYRQILGQKVEFLVSFYNNEISEKSEIFDDQFSVERPDGSNFTLKIRSTKLEDSAMYFCASRPGTGLGNTEAFFGQGTRLTVV.

The chain carries TRBV6-1 and TRBJ1-5; 8 nucleotides match TRBD1. This CDR3 has 16 residues. The junction had 7 bases not matched to a gene; V was cut back by 3 bases and J by 3 bases. Germline CDR1 reads MNHNS; CDR2 reads SASEGT. The CDR3: CASSEDRVFHNQPQHF. The CDR3 nucleotides are TGTGCCAGCAGTGAGGACAGGGTTTTTCACAATCAGCCCCAGCATTTT.

The rearrangement joins TRBV11-2 to TRBJ2-2; D unclear. CDR1 and CDR2 from the germline V gene are SGHAT and FQNNGV. The CDR3 is 18 residues long. Trimming stripped 5 bases from V and 0 bases from J, with 19 bases between. CDR3 amino acids: CASSPLGIGPTNTGELFF. The CDR3 nucleotides read TGTGCCAGCAGCCCCCTGGGTATCGGACCGACGAACACCGGGGAGCTGTTTTTT.

This chain's CDR3 is CASSLGLLRDSDTQYF. The DNA of the CDR3 is TGTGCCAGCAGTTTAGGGTTACTGAGGGATTCCGATACGCAGTATTTT. The chain has TRBV28 and TRBJ2-3; weak D call: TRBD2 (5 bases). The V gene's germline CDR1 is MDHEN and CDR2 SYDVKM. V lost 2 bases and J lost 6, with 18 bases in between. This CDR3 is built from 16 residues.

This chain joins TRBV5-1 and TRBJ1-1, with 7 bases aligning to TRBD1. The CDR3 loop spans 16 amino acids. V lost 5 bases to trimming and J lost 5 bases; unmatched junction nucleotides: 15. Germline lookup yields CDR1 SGHRS and CDR2 YFSETQ. CDR3 nucleotide sequence: TGCGCCAGCAGGCGGGGGACAGACCCTCTCACGACTGAAGCTTTCTTT. It specifies CASRRGTDPLTTEAFF.

The chain is built from TRBV10-3 and TRBJ1-1, with a tentative D call TRBD1 (6 bases). The V end was cut by 5 bases, the J end by 3 bases, with 10 bases between. Germline lookup yields CDR1 ENHRY and CDR2 SYGVKD. The CDR3 loop spans 13 amino acids. The CDR3 coding sequence is TGTGCCATCAGTCAAAACAGGGACACTGAAGCTTTCTTT. This sequence encodes CAISQNRDTEAFF.

This clone has more than one count but fewer than ten. The J gene is TRBJ2-3, the V gene TRBV6-2 or TRBV6-3; 11 positions match TRBD2. Per the germline V gene, CDR1 is MNHEY and CDR2 is SVGEGT. V gave up 4 bases and J gave up 3 bases; unmatched junction bases: 18. The length of the CDR3 is 20 residues. CDR3 DNA: TGTGCCAGCAGTTCCCGACAGGGGCCCTTAGCGGGGGGGCGAACAGATACGCAGTATTTT. Amino acid sequence: CASSSRQGPLAGGRTDTQYF.

V usage is TRBV13 and J usage is TRBJ2-7, with unresolved D. Germline values: CDR1 PRHDT, CDR2 FYEKMQ (reference sequence). The CDR3 has 13 amino acids. V lost 5 bases and J 8 bases, leaving 16 bases between the germline ends. As DNA, the CDR3 is TGTGCCAGCAGCCCGCGGACCCGATCGCAGCAGTACTTC. It is translated as CASSPRTRSQQYF.

J is TRBJ1-5 and V is TRBV14, with D unclear. The germline CDR1 and CDR2 sequences are SGHDN and FVKESK. V was shortened by 3 bases and J by 4 bases, with 7 bases between the two germline ends. The CDR3 has 13 residues. The CDR3 here is CASSQELNQPQHF. The CDR3 DNA is TGTGCCAGCAGCCAGGAGCTTAATCAGCCCCAGCATTTT.

The chain employs TRBV25-1 and TRBJ1-3; no clear D gene. Per the germline V gene, CDR1 is MGHDK and CDR2 is SYGVNS. The ends were cut back, 2 bases at V and 6 bases at J, with 23 bases in the middle. CDR3 length equals 18 residues. CDR3 sequence (DNA): TGTGCCAGCAGTGAAGACCTGGCCCTTAGTCGGACTGAAAACACCATATATTTT. The encoded protein is CASSEDLALSRTENTIYF. The full variable domain, completed using reference TRBV25-1 and TRBJ1-3, is EADIYQTPRYLVIGTGKKITLECSQTMGHDKMYWYQQDPGMELHLIHYSYGVNSTEKGDLSSESTVSRIRTEHFPLTLESARPSHTSQYLCASSEDLALSRTENTIYFGEGSWLTVV.

The V call is TRBV7-8, the J call TRBJ1-2; a possible D gene is TRBD1 (5 bases). The germline V gene encodes CDR1 SGHVS and CDR2 FQNEAQ. Trimming shortened V by 7 bases and J by 6 bases, and 18 bases separated the two germline ends. This CDR3 comprises 14 residues. CDR3 sequence reads: CASTPDSGIDGYTF. The CDR3 coding sequence is TGTGCCAGCACCCCAGACAGTGGAATTGATGGCTACACCTTC.

The chain has TRBV27 and TRBJ1-1; 9 bases align to TRBD1. This CDR3 region has 23 residues. CDR1 MNHEY and CDR2 SMNVEV come from the germline V gene (reference sequence). V lost 6 bases, J lost 1 base, and 30 bases stayed unmatched. CDR3 coding DNA: TGTGCCAGCAGCCTAGTCTTAGCTATCCTAGTAAGGGACAGGGCAACTAGGAACACTGAAGCTTTCTTT. As protein: CASSLVLAILVRDRATRNTEAFF.

The J gene is TRBJ1-2, the V gene TRBV10-3; D is possibly TRBD1 (5 bases). CDR3 length: 14 residues. Germline lookup yields CDR1 ENHRY and CDR2 SYGVKD. Trimming shortened V by 3 bases and J by 4 bases, and 12 bases separated the two germline ends. The chain's CDR3 is CAISESTGAYGYTF. The DNA of the CDR3 is TGTGCCATCAGTGAAAGCACAGGAGCCTATGGCTACACCTTC.

J is TRBJ1-3 and V is TRBV5-1; TRBD1 matches at 7 bases. Germline V gene sequence: CDR1 SGHRS, CDR2 YFSETQ. J was trimmed by 0 bases and V by 4 bases; bases with no gene match: 7. This CDR3 has 16 residues. CDR3 residues: CASSRGLQGSGNTIYF. The CDR3 bases are TGCGCCAGCAGCAGGGGGCTTCAAGGCTCTGGAAACACCATATATTTT. Complete variable domain (other parts from reference TRBV5-1 and TRBJ1-3): KAGVTQTPRYLIKTRGQQVTLSCSPISGHRSVSWYQQTPGQGLQFLFEYFSETQRNKGNFPGRFSGRQFSNSRSEMNVSTLELGDSALYLCASSRGLQGSGNTIYFGEGSWLTVV.

The chain is built from TRBV3-1 (or the pseudogene TRBV3-2) and TRBJ2-7; tentatively, D is TRBD1 (6 bases). Deletions cut 5 bases from V and 0 bases from J, with 14 bases between. The CDR3 extends over 15 amino acids. Germline values: CDR1 LGHDT, CDR2 YNNKEL (reference sequence). CDR3 protein: CASSSWTASSYEQYF. CDR3 bases: TGTGCCAGCAGCTCCTGGACAGCCAGCTCCTACGAGCAGTACTTC.

V is TRBV5-4 and J is TRBJ1-6; TRBD1 matches 9 bases. The CDR3 runs to 16 residues. V lost 0 bases and J lost 8; bases outside the gene matches: 6. Germline V gene data show CDR1 as SGHNT and CDR2 as YYREEE (reference sequence). CDR3: CASSLGYRGPDSPLHF. The CDR3 nucleotides read TGTGCCAGCAGCTTGGGGTACAGGGGGCCGGATTCACCCCTCCACTTT.

The chain has TRBV18 and TRBJ2-2, with a possible D match to TRBD2 (5 bases). V was cut by 8 bases and J by 3 bases, with 10 bases left in between. The length of the CDR3 is 13 residues. Germline loops: CDR1 KGHSH, CDR2 LQKENI. DNA of the CDR3: TGTGCCAGCCAGGAGAGGGACACCGGGGAGCTGTTTTTT. Translated: CASQERDTGELFF.

The gene calls are TRBV6-5 and TRBJ1-4, with 7 bases matching TRBD1. Germline trimming cut 0 bases from V and 13 bases from J; bases unmatched to any gene: 14. This CDR3 comprises 16 residues. The V gene's germline CDR1 is MNHEY and CDR2 SVGAGI. This CDR3 reads CASSYSSGTAGFSLFF. The CDR3 DNA reads as TGTGCCAGCAGTTACTCGTCTGGGACAGCGGGTTTCTCACTGTTTTTT.

The CDR3 protein is CASSNQGHIGYRSYEQYF. The CDR3 DNA follows: TGTGCCAGTAGCAACCAGGGACATATAGGTTACCGCTCCTACGAGCAGTACTTC. V and J are TRBV19 and TRBJ2-7; possibly TRBD1 for D (6 bases). CDR3 size: 18 residues. V was cut by 6 bases and J by 0 bases, with 24 bases left in between. From germline, CDR1 is LNHDA and CDR2 SQIVND (reference sequence).

V is TRBV5-3 and J is TRBJ2-3, with TRBD2 matching over 10 bases. TRBV5-3 is placed among ORFs of uncertain function. The J segment lost 3 bases and the V segment lost 4 bases, leaving 11 bases of the junction unmatched. The CDR3 length is 17 residues. CDR3 bases: TGTGCCAGAAGCGTCGTTCTAGCGGGAGAGGAAACAGATACGCAGTATTTT. Amino acid sequence: CARSVVLAGEETDTQYF.

The rearrangement uses TRBV5-1 and TRBJ2-7; tentatively, D is TRBD2 (6 bases). The germline V gene has CDR1 SGHRS and CDR2 YFSETQ. CDR3 length: 14 amino acids. Deletions cut 4 bases from V and 2 bases from J, with 13 bases between. The CDR3 sequence: CASSKWDLTYEQYF. The CDR3 DNA follows: TGCGCCAGCAGCAAATGGGACTTAACCTACGAGCAGTACTTC.

V usage is TRBV14 and J usage is TRBJ1-5; the D is unclear. V was shortened by 1 base and J by 1 base, with 11 bases between the two germline ends. This CDR3 comprises 16 residues. Germline CDR1 is SGHDN and CDR2 is FVKESK. CDR3: CASSQAALGSNQPQHF. As DNA, the CDR3 is TGTGCCAGCAGCCAAGCTGCCCTTGGAAGCAATCAGCCCCAGCATTTT. The full variable domain, rest sourced from reference TRBV14 and TRBJ1-5, is EAGVTQFPSHSVIEKGQTVTLRCDPISGHDNLYWYRRVMGKEIKFLLHFVKESKQDESGMPNNRFLAERTGGTYSTLKVQPAELEDSGVYFCASSQAALGSNQPQHFGDGTRLSIL.

This chain uses TRBV6-1 with TRBJ1-5; a possible D gene is TRBD1 (5 bases). The CDR3 is 17 residues long. CDR1 is MNHNS and CDR2 is SASEGT in the germline V gene. Trimming took 2 bases from V and 5 from J, leaving 19 bases between them. The chain's CDR3 is CASSEWGVRGVDQPQHF. The CDR3 nucleotides read TGTGCCAGCAGTGAATGGGGGGTTCGCGGGGTGGATCAGCCCCAGCATTTT.

J is TRBJ1-2 and V is TRBV30; D gene ambiguous. CDR1 is GTSNPN, CDR2 SVGIG, per germline (reference sequence). This CDR3 contains 15 residues. V was clipped by 2 bases and J by 3 bases, with 16 bases between them. This CDR3 is CAWSLQVSNHYGYTF. In DNA form, the CDR3 reads TGTGCCTGGAGTTTGCAGGTGTCAAATCACTATGGCTACACCTTC.

The rearrangement uses TRBV12-3 or TRBV12-4 and TRBJ1-2; D is ambiguous. Trimming pared 2 bases from V and 3 bases from J, leaving 7 bases between. The CDR3 is 13 residues long. The CDR3 DNA reads as TGTGCCAGCAGTTTACCCTCGGACTATGGCTACACCTTC. Translating gives CASSLPSDYGYTF.

The rearrangement joins TRBV5-1 to TRBJ2-2; TRBD1 might be the D (6 bases). Trimming removed 2 bases at V and 4 bases at J, with 15 bases between. From germline, CDR1 is SGHRS and CDR2 YFSETQ. This CDR3 region has 16 residues. CDR3 protein: CASSFIQGSGTGELFF. CDR3 DNA sequence: TGCGCCAGCAGCTTTATTCAGGGGTCGGGCACCGGGGAGCTGTTTTTT.

The J gene is TRBJ1-1, the V gene TRBV19, with 7 bases identical to TRBD1. CDR1 and CDR2 (germline): LNHDA, SQIVND (reference sequence). This CDR3 contains 13 residues. J lost 7 bases, V lost 5 bases, and 7 bases had no gene match. In DNA, the CDR3 is TGTGCCAGTAGTGTGGGACAGACCGTTGAAGCTTTCTTT. Amino acids: CASSVGQTVEAFF.

The chain couples TRBV11-3 to TRBJ2-5; possibly TRBD2 for D (5 bases). The V and J ends lost 4 bases and 3 bases respectively, with 12 bases between them. The CDR3 has 14 amino acids. CDR1 and CDR2 from the germline V gene are SGHNT and YENEEA. CDR3 residues: CASSSRRQEETQYF. The CDR3 DNA sequence: TGTGCCAGCAGCTCCAGGAGGCAGGAAGAGACCCAGTACTTC.

The chain joins TRBV18 to TRBJ1-3; 8 nucleotides agree with TRBD1. Losses at the gene ends were 3 bases for V and 0 bases for J; bases not matched to a gene: 1. This CDR3 comprises 15 residues. Germline loops: CDR1 KGHSH, CDR2 LQKENI. CDR3 sequence reads: CASSPGTGSGNTIYF. As DNA, the CDR3 is TGTGCCAGCTCACCGGGGACAGGCTCTGGAAACACCATATATTTT.

V is TRBV4-1 and J is TRBJ2-7; 7 bases map to TRBD2. CDR3 length: 15 amino acids. CDR1 is MGHRA, CDR2 YSYEKL, per germline. V dropped 4 bases and J dropped 2; count of bases not matched to a gene: 8. CDR3 nucleotides: TGCGCCAGCAGCCTCCTAGCGGTCCTAACCTACGAGCAGTACTTC. It yields the protein CASSLLAVLTYEQYF.